The 5 T cell receptor beta chains reported below all come from one sample, sequenced in a study of blood T cell repertoires in COVID-19. Measured with immunoSEQ multiplex PCR; TCRdb has only the in-frame clones, and not every one. The sample lists over 200,000 clones; roughly 87% were seen once. The sequenced sample was PBMCs or T cells enriched from blood (not recorded which). Source of these receptors: a man younger than 40 who had recovered from COVID-19.

The chain joins TRBV5-4 to TRBJ1-2; 8 bases are shared with TRBD1. This CDR3 has 13 residues. Unmatched junction bases numbered 4, after V lost 5 bases and J lost 4 bases. CDR1 is SGHNT, CDR2 YYREEE, per germline (reference sequence). CDR3 nucleotide sequence: TGTGCCAGCAGAGGACAGGGAAGCTATGGCTACACCTTC. Translated: CASRGQGSYGYTF. Full variable domain (missing parts from reference TRBV5-4 and TRBJ1-2): ETGVTQSPTHLIKTRGQQVTLRCSSQSGHNTVSWYQQALGQGPQFIFQYYREEENGRGNFPPRFSGLQFPNYSSELNVNALELDDSALYLCASRGQGSYGYTFGSGTRLTVV.

This clone was detected many times. J is TRBJ2-7 and V is TRBV7-9, with TRBD2 matching over 8 bases. This CDR3 has 19 residues. J lost 7 bases, V lost 5 bases, and 25 bases had no gene match. Germline-derived CDR1 and CDR2 are SEHNR and FQNEAQ (reference sequence). CDR3 region: CASSPRGGAGEKSGLEQYF. CDR3 coding DNA: TGTGCCAGCAGCCCCCGGGGGGGAGCGGGAGAGAAGTCGGGTCTGGAGCAGTACTTC.

The chain couples TRBV4-2 to TRBJ2-1, with 10 nucleotides matching TRBD1. V was clipped by 4 bases and J by 5 bases; unmatched bases: 11. The germline gives CDR1 LGHNA, CDR2 YNFKEQ. This CDR3 has 17 residues. CDR3 residues: CASSPRGETGGHNEQFF. DNA of the CDR3: TGTGCCAGCAGCCCGAGGGGGGAGACAGGGGGCCACAATGAGCAGTTCTTC.

The chain uses TRBV2 and TRBJ1-5; D ambiguous. V was cut by 7 bases and J by 2 bases, with 9 bases left in between. This CDR3 is built from 13 residues. Germline V gives CDR1 SNHLY, CDR2 FYNNEI. CDR3 nucleotide sequence: TGTGCCAGCACCCCCGGGGGCAATCAGCCCCAGCATTTT. It translates to CASTPGGNQPQHF. The entire variable domain, with the rest obtained from reference TRBV2 and TRBJ1-5, is as follows: EPEVTQTPSHQVTQMGQEVILRCVPISNHLYFYWYRQILGQKVEFLVSFYNNEISEKSEIFDDQFSVERPDGSNFTLKIRSTKLEDSAMYFCASTPGGNQPQHFGDGTRLSIL.

The genes are TRBV10-2 and TRBJ1-2; TRBD1 matches 7 bases. The CDR3 runs 15 residues. V lost 3 bases, J lost 7 bases, and 11 bases stayed unmatched. Germline CDR1 and CDR2: WSHSY and SAAADI. CDR3 protein: CASSDGQATGVGYTF. CDR3 coding DNA: TGCGCCAGCAGTGATGGACAGGCCACCGGGGTTGGCTACACCTTC.